These 3 T cell receptor beta chains were sequenced from one sample in a study of T cell repertoires in cytomegalovirus infection. Each CDR3 protein is one row after TCRdb ran MiXCR on the reads. Of a few hundred thousand distinct CDR3 sequences detected, 17% appear once; the ten largest clones hold more than 10%. The sequenced sample consisted of PBMCs. The receptors shown here come from a human donor in good health (CMV status not recorded). Some clones in this sample may be carry-over from other donors' samples.

The gene calls are TRBV6-5 and TRBJ1-6, with a tentative D call TRBD1 (5 bases). V was trimmed by 5 bases and J by 1 base, leaving 12 bases between them. From germline, CDR1 is MNHEY and CDR2 SVGAGI. The CDR3 has 16 amino acids. The CDR3 reads CASSPVEGSYNSPLHF. The CDR3 coding sequence is TGTGCCAGCAGTCCTGTGGAGGGGTCCTATAATTCACCCCTCCACTTT.

This chain connects TRBV4-2 to TRBJ2-6; 8 nucleotides agree with TRBD2. CDR1 is LGHNA and CDR2 is YNFKEQ in the germline V gene. The trim removed 3 bases at V and 4 bases at J, leaving 8 bases unmatched. CDR3 length: 17 residues. The CDR3 nucleotides are TGTGCCAGCAGCCACGGGGGGGGGCTATCAGGGGCCAACGTCCTGACTTTC. As protein: CASSHGGGLSGANVLTF.

This clonotype was counted at least ten times. The rearrangement joins TRBV6-1 to TRBJ2-1, with D unclear. CDR1 and CDR2 from the germline V gene are MNHNS and SASEGT. V was cut by 5 bases and J by 9 bases, with 17 bases left in between. This CDR3 spans 14 amino acids. The DNA for the CDR3 is TGTGCCAGCAGTTCCAACCTAATCGGACGTGAGCAGTTCTTC. Its protein product is CASSSNLIGREQFF.